The 25 T cell receptor beta chains in this list originate from one sample, sequenced in a study of shared clonotypes between healthy human individuals. Clones were read by immunoSEQ multiplex PCR, and TCRdb kept only the in-frame ones, dropping some. The repertoire holds about 990,000 clones, with around 78% as singletons. The specimen was memory CD4+ T cells from PBMCs. Subset reported: CD45RA-negative fraction. These receptors originate from a man aged 18-30 years in good health. Some clones in this sample may be carry-over from other donors' samples.

The chain has TRBV9 and TRBJ2-3; 7 bases are shared with TRBD2. Looked up from germline, CDR1 is SGDLS and CDR2 is YYNGEE. Trimming at V came to 7 bases and at J to 4 bases, leaving 9 bases not matched to a gene. The CDR3 runs 14 residues. CDR3 loop: CASGQDSGSDTQYF. CDR3 sequence (DNA): TGTGCCAGCGGGCAGGATAGCGGGTCAGATACGCAGTATTTT.

The chain links TRBV10-3 to TRBJ1-4; 7 bases align to TRBD1. V gave up 3 bases and J gave up 0 bases; unmatched junction bases: 7. Germline V lookup: CDR1 ENHRY, CDR2 SYGVKD. This CDR3 is 17 amino acids long. This CDR3 reads CAISDLDRPSTNEKLFF. The CDR3, as DNA: TGTGCCATCAGTGATCTGGACAGGCCCTCAACTAATGAAAAACTGTTTTTT.

This sequence joins TRBV7-9 and TRBJ2-7; possible D gene TRBD1, 6 bases. The V and J ends lost 5 bases and 0 bases respectively, with 11 bases between them. Germline V gene sequence: CDR1 SEHNR, CDR2 FQNEAQ (reference sequence). The CDR3 is 14 amino acids. CDR3 loop: CASSPYRDSYEQYF. In nucleotides, the CDR3 is TGTGCCAGCAGCCCCTACAGGGACTCCTACGAGCAGTACTTC. The variable domain in full, with the rest retrieved from reference TRBV7-9 and TRBJ2-7, is DTGVSQNPRHKITKRGQNVTFRCDPISEHNRLYWYRQTLGQGPEFLTYFQNEAQLEKSRLLSDRFSAERPKGSFSTLEIQRTEQGDSAMYLCASSPYRDSYEQYFGPGTRLTVT.

A single count supports this clone. The V and J genes are TRBV4-3 and TRBJ2-7, with D maybe TRBD2 (6 bases). The V gene's germline CDR1 is LGHNA and CDR2 YSLEER. CDR3 length: 15 amino acids. Trimming took off 0 bases at V and 9 bases at J, with 18 bases between the two ends. CDR3 amino acids: CASSQEREGGSPQYF. The DNA of the CDR3 is TGCGCCAGCAGCCAAGAGCGGGAAGGAGGGTCGCCGCAGTACTTC.

This chain uses TRBV18 with TRBJ2-2, with D hard to call. There are 13 residues in the CDR3. V was clipped by 0 bases and J by 10 bases, with 9 bases between them. The germline gives CDR1 KGHSH, CDR2 LQKENI. The DNA of the CDR3 is TGTGCCAGCTCACCACCGGGCGGTCAGGAGCTGTTTTTT. Its translation: CASSPPGGQELFF.

This chain joins TRBV7-2 and TRBJ1-3; D remains unclear. Germline CDR1 SGHTA, CDR2 FQGNSA. This CDR3 has 16 amino acids. The germline V and J ends were trimmed by 5 bases and 4 bases, with 18 bases remaining between them. CDR3: CASSPDSGSGGNTIYF. The CDR3 DNA is TGTGCCAGCAGCCCGGATTCGGGGTCGGGGGGAAACACCATATATTTT.

Only a few counts were recorded for this clone. In the same sample, other DNA sequences code for this CDR3. This chain links TRBV5-1 with TRBJ1-1, with D tentatively TRBD1 (6 bases). Germline V gene data show CDR1 as SGHRS and CDR2 as YFSETQ. Trimming removed 0 bases at V and 3 bases at J, with 9 bases between. The CDR3 spans 14 residues. CDR3 sequence reads: CASSLGAGDTEAFF. DNA for the CDR3: TGCGCCAGCAGCTTGGGTGCAGGGGACACTGAAGCTTTCTTT.

This clone showed up just a few times. The chain carries TRBV6-6 and TRBJ1-1; 10 bases agree with TRBD1. The CDR3 has 12 residues. V dropped 6 bases and J dropped 12; count of bases not matched to a gene: 7. Per the germline V gene, CDR1 is MNHNY and CDR2 is SVGAGI (reference sequence). The CDR3 DNA sequence: TGTGCCAGCAGACGACAGGGGGCTGGGTCTTTCTTT. This encodes CASRRQGAGSFF.

This sequence joins TRBV28 and TRBJ2-1; TRBD2 agrees at 8 bases. Per germline, CDR1 MDHEN and CDR2 SYDVKM. The CDR3 has 14 residues. V shed 7 bases, J shed 4 bases, and the junction held 6 bases outside the gene matches. Here the CDR3 reads CASTLASGYNEQFF. CDR3 DNA sequence: TGTGCCAGCACCTTGGCTAGCGGGTACAATGAGCAGTTCTTC.

This sequence joins TRBV11-3 and TRBJ2-4; D is uncertain. The length of the CDR3 is 11 residues. In germline, CDR1 is SGHNT, CDR2 YENEEA. Trimming pared 1 base from V and 13 bases from J, leaving 8 bases between. For the CDR3, the DNA is TGTGCCAGCAGCTTAGGGAACTACCAGTACTTC. The encoded protein is CASSLGNYQYF.

The chain combines TRBV28 with TRBJ2-5, with TRBD2 matching 11 bases. The V and J ends lost 3 bases and 0 bases, in that order; junction bases with no gene match: 6. This CDR3 has 17 residues. Germline loops: CDR1 MDHEN, CDR2 SYDVKM. The CDR3 nucleotides read TGTGCCAGCAGTTTCCCGGGACTAGCGGTGTACCAAGAGACCCAGTACTTC. It specifies CASSFPGLAVYQETQYF. Full variable domain (outside the CDR3, taken from reference TRBV28 and TRBJ2-5): DVKVTQSSRYLVKRTGEKVFLECVQDMDHENMFWYRQDPGLGLRLIYFSYDVKMKEKGDIPEGYSVSREKKERFSLILESASTNQTSMYLCASSFPGLAVYQETQYFGPGTRLLVL.

The chain has TRBV9 and TRBJ1-2; perhaps TRBD1 as D (6 bases). V dropped 3 bases and J dropped 2 bases, with 17 bases sitting between them. The V gene's germline CDR1 is SGDLS and CDR2 YYNGEE. The CDR3 contains 16 residues. The CDR3 sequence: CASSAGARRGNYGYTF. Here the CDR3 DNA reads TGTGCCAGCAGCGCGGGGGCCCGCCGGGGCAACTATGGCTACACCTTC. Complete variable domain (other parts from reference TRBV9 and TRBJ1-2): DSGVTQTPKHLITATGQRVTLRCSPRSGDLSVYWYQQSLDQGLQFLIQYYNGEERAKGNILERFSAQQFPDLHSELNLSSLELGDSALYFCASSAGARRGNYGYTFGSGTRLTVV.

The CDR3 DNA is TGTGCCAGCAGCTTGGTGGGCGCGCCCGAGCAGTACTTC. Amino acid sequence: CASSLVGAPEQYF. The gene calls are TRBV5-4 and TRBJ2-7; no clear D. Germline V gene data show CDR1 as SGHNT and CDR2 as YYREEE (reference sequence). This CDR3 contains 13 residues. Trimming cost V 0 bases and J 6 bases, with 10 bases left between them.

This rearrangement joins TRBV7-2 to TRBJ2-2, with a weak D call TRBD2 (6 bases). CDR1 is SGHTA and CDR2 is FQGNSA in the germline V gene. CDR3 size: 15 residues. V was trimmed by 1 base and J by 6 bases, leaving 12 bases between them. The CDR3 is CASSLGGVYPGELFF. For the CDR3, the DNA is TGTGCCAGCAGCTTAGGGGGGGTTTACCCCGGGGAGCTGTTTTTT.

The chain links TRBV12-2 to TRBJ1-5; TRBD1, as called in the table, went unchecked against the DNA. TRBV12-2 is shown as a pseudogene. This CDR3 contains 22 residues. The CDR3, as DNA: TGTGCAAGTCGCTTAGCGGTTTCGTGGAGGTGTCAGGGGGAGGTTAGCAATCAGCCCCAGCATTTT. Translating gives CASRLAVSWRCQGEVSNQPQHF.

V usage is TRBV4-2 and J usage is TRBJ2-7; 8 bases match TRBD2. V lost 1 base and J lost 6; bases outside the gene matches: 11. The CDR3 covers 16 residues. Germline V gene sequence: CDR1 LGHNA, CDR2 YNFKEQ. The DNA for the CDR3 is TGTGCCAGCAGCCAAGTTGGGAGACTAGCGAACCCCGAGCAGTACTTC. This codes for CASSQVGRLANPEQYF.

The J gene is TRBJ2-7, the V gene TRBV5-6; perhaps TRBD1 as D (5 bases). CDR1 is SGHDT and CDR2 is YYEEEE in the germline V gene. This CDR3 region has 14 residues. Trimming shortened V by 0 bases and J by 3 bases, and 10 bases separated the two germline ends. The CDR3, as DNA: TGTGCCAGCAGCTTGGGACAGCAGATCTACGAGCAGTACTTC. It encodes CASSLGQQIYEQYF.

V gene TRBV7-7 combines with J gene TRBJ2-2; no definite D call. This CDR3 has 14 residues. Between the trimmed V and J ends, which lost 1 base and 2 bases, there was a span of 5 bases. Germline CDR1 and CDR2: SSHAT and FNYEAQ (reference sequence). CDR3 coding DNA: TGTGCCAGCAGCTTAGGTACCAACACCGGGGAGCTGTTTTTT. The encoded protein is CASSLGTNTGELFF.

Worth noting for this clone: The same CDR3 arises from other DNA sequences in this sample as well. The chain has TRBV18 and TRBJ2-1; TRBD2 matches 10 bases. In germline, CDR1 is KGHSH, CDR2 LQKENI. The CDR3 is 15 amino acids. The trim removed 2 bases at V and 6 bases at J, leaving 4 bases unmatched. CDR3 sequence (DNA): TGTGCCAGCTCACCAGGACTAGCGGATCTCAATGAGCAGTTCTTC. As protein: CASSPGLADLNEQFF.

This rearrangement joins TRBV30 to TRBJ2-5; D remains unclear. The assigned J gene may be wrong: the sequence end matches TRBJ2-7 better. The germline V gene encodes CDR1 GTSNPN and CDR2 SVGIG (reference sequence). The CDR3 spans 11 residues. In nucleotides, the CDR3 is TGTGCCTGGAGTAAAGGTTACGAGCAGTACTTC. Protein sequence: CAWSKGYEQYF.

This clone was picked up one time. This chain connects TRBV1 to TRBJ2-3; the table names TRBD2, a call not compared with the DNA. TRBV1 is shown as a pseudogene. CDR3 length: 17 residues. The CDR3 DNA follows: TGCACCAGCAGCCAAGATCGCACTAGCGGGTTCCGAGATACGCAGTATTTT. It specifies CTSSQDRTSGFRDTQYF.

In the case of this clone: This likely traces to a read error, being one base from a far larger clone. V usage is TRBV30 and J usage is TRBJ1-2; D is perhaps TRBD1 (5 bases). The germline V gene encodes CDR1 GTSNPN and CDR2 SVGIG (reference sequence). This CDR3 is 10 amino acids long. In DNA, the CDR3 is TGTGCCTGGATGGGGGTTGGCCACACCTTC. This sequence encodes CAWMGVGHTF.

This clone was recorded once. Other DNA sequences in this sample translate to the same CDR3. This chain uses TRBV5-1 with TRBJ1-4; D is ambiguous. Trimming shortened V by 0 bases and J by 5 bases, and 8 bases separated the two germline ends. The CDR3 is 14 residues long. Per the germline V gene, CDR1 is SGHRS and CDR2 is YFSETQ. The CDR3 DNA reads TGCGCCAGCAGCTTGGGCGGCGGGAATGAAAAACTGTTTTTT. Amino acid sequence: CASSLGGGNEKLFF.

This clone was seen a handful of times. This chain joins TRBV7-2 and TRBJ2-1; TRBD2 matches 13 bases. CDR3 length equals 15 residues. Per germline, CDR1 SGHTA and CDR2 FQGNSA. V lost 6 bases, J lost 6 bases, and 5 bases stayed unmatched. CDR3 coding DNA: TGTGCCAGCAGGGGGGGACTAGCGGGACCCAATGAGCAGTTCTTC. Residues: CASRGGLAGPNEQFF. Full variable domain (missing parts from reference TRBV7-2 and TRBJ2-1): GAGVSQSPSNKVTEKGKDVELRCDPISGHTALYWYRQSLGQGLEFLIYFQGNSAPDKSGLPSDRFSAERTGGSVSTLTIQRTQQEDSAVYLCASRGGLAGPNEQFFGPGTRLTVL.

DNA for the CDR3: TGTGCCAGCAGCCAAGCTTCAAGCAATCAGCCCCAGCATTTT. Protein product: CASSQASSNQPQHF. J is TRBJ1-5 and V is TRBV4-2; D is undetermined. CDR1 LGHNA and CDR2 YNFKEQ come from the germline V gene. V gave up 1 base and J gave up 1 base, with 5 bases separating them. The CDR3 consists of 14 residues.